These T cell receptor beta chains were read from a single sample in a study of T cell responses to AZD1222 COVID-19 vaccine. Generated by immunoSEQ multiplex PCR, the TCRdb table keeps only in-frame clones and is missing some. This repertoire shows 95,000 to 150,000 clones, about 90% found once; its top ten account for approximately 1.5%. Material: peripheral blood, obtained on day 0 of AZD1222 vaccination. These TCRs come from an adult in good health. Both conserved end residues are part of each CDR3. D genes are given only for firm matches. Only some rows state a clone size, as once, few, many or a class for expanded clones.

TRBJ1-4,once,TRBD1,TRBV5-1,TGCGCCAGCAGCCCGGGGACAGGGAGTAATGAAAAACTGTTTTTT,CASSPGTGSNEKLFF
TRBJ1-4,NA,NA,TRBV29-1,TGCAGCGTTGAGCCCCCGGGGGGTGAAAAACTGTTTTTT,CSVEPPGGEKLFF
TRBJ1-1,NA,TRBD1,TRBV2,TGTGCCAGCAGCCCGGGACAGCCGAACACTGAAGCTTTCTTT,CASSPGQPNTEAFF
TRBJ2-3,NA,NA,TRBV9,TGTGCCAGCAGCGCTTGGCCCGCAGATACGCAGTATTTT,CASSAWPADTQYF
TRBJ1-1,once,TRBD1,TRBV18,TGTGCCAGCTCACCCACTACGGGACAGGGGGTCACTGAAGCTTTCTTT,CASSPTTGQGVTEAFF
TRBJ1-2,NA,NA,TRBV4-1,TGCGCCAGCAGCCAACGCAGGGAAGCTAACTATGGCTACACCTTC,CASSQRREANYGYTF
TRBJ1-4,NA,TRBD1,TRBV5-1,TGCGCCAGCAGCTTGGGTGGACAGGCCCAAAAACTGTTTTTT,CASSLGGQAQKLFF
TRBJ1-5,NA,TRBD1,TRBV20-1,TGCAGTGCTAGTTTTTTACCAGGGGGCGCGCAGCCCCAGCATTTT,CSASFLPGGAQPQHF
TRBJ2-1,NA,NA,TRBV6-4,TGTGCCAGCAGTATACAGGGATATGGGTATGAGCAGTTCTTC,CASSIQGYGYEQFF
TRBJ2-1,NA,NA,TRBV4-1,TGCGCCAGCAGCCAAGAAGGCATGGCGAGCGGACCCTACAATGAGCAGTTCTTC,CASSQEGMASGPYNEQFF
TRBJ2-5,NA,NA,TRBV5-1,TGCGCCAGCAGCTACAACCGGAGGGCGGGGGAGACCCAGTACTTC,CASSYNRRAGETQYF
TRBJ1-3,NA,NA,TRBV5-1,TGCGCCAGCAGCTATCAACAGGGCGCAAACACCATATATTTT,CASSYQQGANTIYF
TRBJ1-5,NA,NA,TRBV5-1,TGCGCCAGCAGCCTGGGAGTGGATCAGCCCCAGCATTTT,CASSLGVDQPQHF
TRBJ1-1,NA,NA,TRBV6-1,TGTGCCAGCAGTGAATTCGACCCAGGGTTGAACACTGAAGCTTTCTTT,CASSEFDPGLNTEAFF
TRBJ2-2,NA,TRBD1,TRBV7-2,TGTGCCAGCAGCTCCCTAGACAGGGGGTACACCGGGGAGCTGTTTTTT,CASSSLDRGYTGELFF
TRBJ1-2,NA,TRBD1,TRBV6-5,TGTGCCAGCGTTAAGAAGGGACAGGGGAACGGCGGCTACACCTTC,CASVKKGQGNGGYTF
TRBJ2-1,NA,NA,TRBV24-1,TGTGCCACCAGTGATTTGCTAGGGCCTCCCCCCAATGAGCAGTTCTTC,CATSDLLGPPPNEQFF
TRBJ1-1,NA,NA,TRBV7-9,TGTGCCAGCAGCTTTGGGGAGAACACTGAAGCTTTCTTT,CASSFGENTEAFF